Listed below are T cell receptor beta chains from one sample, sequenced in a study of T cells after yellow fever vaccination. TCRdb called the 5' RACE reads again in MiXCR, with one record for every CDR3 protein. The table has approximately 580,000 distinct CDR3 sequences, approximately 16% seen once; the top ten hold 17%. Material: PBMCs, obtained 5 days after the first yellow fever vaccination. These receptors all stem from a man between 18 and 29 years old who received the YFV17D yellow fever vaccine. CDR3s include the opening cysteine and the closing phenylalanine or tryptophan. The order of the fields is V gene, D gene, clone size, J gene, CDR3 length, CDR3 protein, CDR3 DNA. D genes are given only for firm matches. Where a row states a size, it is once, few, many or the class of an expanded clone; other rows omit it.

TRBV15	.	many	TRBJ1-1	13	CATSRGGYTEAFF	TGTGCCACCAGCAGAGGTGGATACACTGAAGCTTTCTTT
TRBV10-3	TRBD1	.	TRBJ1-4	15	CAIRGTGGTNEKLFF	TGTGCCATCAGAGGGACAGGGGGAACTAATGAAAAACTGTTTTTT
TRBV29-1	TRBD1	.	TRBJ1-2	13	CSVVRDRGYGYTF	TGCAGCGTGGTCAGGGACAGGGGCTATGGCTACACCTTC
TRBV9	TRBD1	.	TRBJ1-6	15	CASTTGASYNSPLHF	TGTGCCAGCACCACAGGGGCCTCCTATAATTCACCCCTCCACTTT
TRBV20-1	.	few	TRBJ1-1	13	CSASGGRYTEAFF	TGCAGTGCTAGCGGGGGGCGTTACACTGAAGCTTTCTTT
TRBV20-1	TRBD2	.	TRBJ2-1	15	CSASRWGLAVGEQFF	TGCAGTGCTAGCCGTTGGGGACTAGCGGTGGGTGAGCAGTTCTTC
TRBV28	.	.	TRBJ1-2	14	CASERTAANYGYTF	TGTGCCAGCGAAAGGACAGCTGCTAACTATGGCTACACCTTC
TRBV15	.	.	TRBJ1-2	15	CATSRDLGQHYGYTF	TGTGCCACCAGCAGAGATTTGGGTCAGCACTATGGCTACACCTTC
TRBV7-2	TRBD1	once	TRBJ1-5	14	CASSQGQLNQPQHF	TGTGCCAGCAGCCAGGGACAGTTGAATCAGCCCCAGCATTTT
TRBV6-1	.	few	TRBJ1-5	15	CASSQTGYSNQPQHF	TGTGCCAGCAGTCAGACAGGCTATAGCAATCAGCCCCAGCATTTT
TRBV7-2	.	.	TRBJ1-5	13	CASSLTMDGPQHF	TGTGCCAGCAGCTTAACTATGGATGGACCCCAGCATTTT
TRBV27	.	few	TRBJ2-7	11	CASVDRYEQYF	TGTGCCAGCGTGGACCGTTACGAGCAGTACTTC
TRBV12-3/TRBV12-4	.	many	TRBJ2-2	13	CASSERQTGELFF	TGTGCCAGCAGTGAGAGACAGACCGGGGAGCTGTTTTTT
TRBV20-1	.	few	TRBJ1-1	14	CSAREPRGNTEAFF	TGCAGTGCTCGTGAGCCCAGGGGGAACACTGAAGCTTTCTTT
TRBV5-1	.	few	TRBJ2-2	16	CASSLVSEEKSGELFF	TGCGCCAGCAGCTTGGTATCGGAAGAAAAGTCCGGGGAGCTGTTTTTT
TRBV4-3	.	few	TRBJ1-6	15	CASSQEGASNSPLHF	TGCGCCAGCAGCCAAGAGGGGGCGAGTAATTCACCCCTCCACTTT
TRBV10-2	.	.	TRBJ2-7	13	CASRDMRTYEQYF	TGCGCCAGCAGGGACATGAGAACCTACGAGCAGTACTTC
TRBV11-2	TRBD2	many	TRBJ2-1	14	CASSSFGGGDEQFF	TGTGCCAGCAGCTCATTCGGGGGGGGCGATGAGCAGTTCTTC
TRBV5-4	.	.	TRBJ2-7	14	CASSLGAGLYEQYF	TGTGCCAGCAGCTTGGGGGCGGGCCTCTACGAGCAGTACTTC
TRBV5-1	.	few	TRBJ2-5	15	CASSLGREPQETQYF	TGCGCCAGCAGCTTGGGTAGGGAACCCCAAGAGACCCAGTACTTC
TRBV12-3/TRBV12-4	.	many	TRBJ2-5	17	CASSLAARVRIQETQYF	TGTGCCAGCAGTTTAGCGGCCAGGGTTCGAATCCAAGAGACCCAGTACTTC
TRBV4-1	.	.	TRBJ2-1	13	CASSQPGGYEQFF	TGCGCCAGCAGCCAACCCGGGGGCTATGAGCAGTTCTTC
TRBV12-3/TRBV12-4	.	few	TRBJ2-4	18	CASSSGRRGLVAKNIQYF	TGTGCCAGCAGTTCAGGGAGAAGGGGCTTGGTAGCCAAAAACATTCAGTACTTC
TRBV5-4	TRBD2	.	TRBJ2-1	19	CASSFSGGSLRSSYNEQFF	TGTGCCAGCAGCTTTAGCGGGGGGTCCTTACGGAGCTCCTACAATGAGCAGTTCTTC
TRBV10-3	TRBD1	few	TRBJ1-1	15	CAISKTGSQDTEAFF	TGTGCCATCAGTAAGACAGGGTCTCAGGACACTGAAGCTTTCTTT
TRBV4-2	.	.	TRBJ1-6	17	CASSPPPGGNYNSPLHF	TGTGCCAGCAGCCCCCCCCCCGGGGGGAACTATAATTCACCCCTCCACTTT
TRBV20-1	.	few	TRBJ2-7	12	CSASDGSYEQYF	TGCAGTGCTTCGGACGGCTCCTACGAGCAGTACTTC
TRBV28	.	.	TRBJ2-3	16	CASSLSAGAAANTQYF	TGTGCCAGCAGTTTATCGGCAGGGGCCGCGGCCAATACGCAGTATTTT
TRBV2	TRBD2	.	TRBJ2-1	18	CASSEGTSGWSSYNEQFF	TGTGCCAGCAGTGAAGGGACTAGCGGGTGGAGCTCCTACAATGAGCAGTTCTTC
TRBV18	.	.	TRBJ1-2	14	CASSRNRENYGYTF	TGTGCCAGCTCAAGAAACAGGGAGAACTATGGCTACACCTTC
TRBV4-1	TRBD2	few	TRBJ2-1	16	CASSQDPGGDFYEQFF	TGCGCCAGCAGCCAAGACCCGGGGGGGGACTTCTATGAGCAGTTCTTC